This passage covers 12 T cell receptor beta chains from one sample sequenced in a study of T cells after posttransplantation cyclophosphamide. Treatment was busulfan-fludarabine conditioning, a marrow graft, and cyclophosphamide on days +3 and +4. This table comes from immunoSEQ multiplex PCR, and its TCRdb copy is limited to in-frame clones, with some not included. The table shows tens of thousands of clones, with roughly 73% occurring only once. Here the sequenced sample was CD4+ T cells sorted from blood, taken 1,700 to 2,000 days after a stem cell transplant with posttransplant cyclophosphamide. The receptors come from a female patient between 40 and 50 years old who received an allogeneic stem cell transplant from a related donor, was CMV-positive, and had no GVHD. Some of the T cells may derive from the graft donor.

The genes are TRBV9 and TRBJ1-3; tentatively, D is TRBD1 (5 bases). V was shortened by 3 bases and J by 4 bases, with 17 bases between the two germline ends. The CDR3 is 16 amino acids. Germline V gives CDR1 SGDLS, CDR2 YYNGEE. The CDR3: CASSASIGGSGNTIYF. Written as DNA, the CDR3 is TGTGCCAGCAGCGCATCCATCGGGGGTTCAGGAAACACCATATATTTT.

This clone appeared once. This rearrangement joins TRBV4-2 to TRBJ1-2; D not certain. Germline V lookup: CDR1 LGHNA, CDR2 YNFKEQ. This CDR3 has 15 residues. Trimming took off 0 bases at V and 3 bases at J, with 11 bases between the two ends. CDR3 in DNA: TGTGCCAGCAGCCAAGAAGGGAGTAGGGACTATGGCTACACCTTC. It is translated as CASSQEGSRDYGYTF.

This rearrangement joins TRBV6-5 to TRBJ1-2; D not resolved. Germline values: CDR1 MNHEY, CDR2 SVGAGI. V was cut by 7 bases and J by 8 bases, with 20 bases left in between. The CDR3 spans 14 residues. CDR3 residues: CASTPETKSSGYTF. The CDR3 bases are TGTGCCAGCACTCCCGAGACAAAGTCATCCGGCTACACCTTC.

The V and J genes are TRBV19 and TRBJ1-5; D unresolved. CDR3 length: 14 residues. Germline V gene data show CDR1 as LNHDA and CDR2 as SQIVND (reference sequence). V was shortened by 6 bases and J by 3 bases, with 12 bases between the two germline ends. The CDR3 region has the DNA TGTGCCAGTAGGGGGAGGCAGCCCAATCAGCCCCAGCATTTT. This sequence encodes CASRGRQPNQPQHF.

The chain carries TRBV7-6 and TRBJ2-7; tentative D call: TRBD1 (6 bases). The CDR3 has 13 residues. CDR1 SGHVS and CDR2 FNYEAQ come from the germline V gene. Trimming took off 3 bases at V and 5 bases at J, with 11 bases between the two ends. CDR3 in DNA: TGTGCCAGCAGCTTTACACAGGGAGACGAGCAGTACTTC. It translates to CASSFTQGDEQYF.

V is TRBV15 and J is TRBJ2-2; possibly TRBD1 for D (5 bases). The V gene's germline CDR1 is LNHNV and CDR2 YYDKDF (reference sequence). The CDR3 has 14 residues. V was shortened by 8 bases and J by 2 bases, with 12 bases between the two germline ends. The chain's CDR3 is CATRQSPNTGELFF. The CDR3, as DNA: TGTGCCACCCGACAGTCTCCCAACACCGGGGAGCTGTTTTTT.

The chain joins TRBV10-3 to TRBJ1-2; perhaps TRBD1 as D (5 bases). CDR1 and CDR2 (germline): ENHRY, SYGVKD. Trimming took off 8 bases at V and 5 bases at J, with 12 bases between the two ends. The CDR3 has 12 residues. The CDR3 DNA sequence: TGTGCCATCGGGGCAGGGAGGTATGGCTACACCTTC. Translating gives CAIGAGRYGYTF.

The V call is TRBV7-8, the J call TRBJ2-7; D unresolved. Trimming stripped 5 bases from V and 1 base from J, with 6 bases between. Germline V lookup: CDR1 SGHVS, CDR2 FQNEAQ. The CDR3 spans 12 residues. CDR3 region: CASSTSSYEQYF. In DNA, the CDR3 is TGTGCCAGCAGCACAAGTTCCTACGAGCAGTACTTC. The entire variable domain, with the rest obtained from reference TRBV7-8 and TRBJ2-7, is as follows: GAGVSQSPRYKVAKRGQDVALRCDPISGHVSLFWYQQALGQGPEFLTYFQNEAQLDKSGLPSDRFFAERPEGSVSTLKIQRTQQEDSAVYLCASSTSSYEQYFGPGTRLTVT.

This rearrangement joins TRBV20-1 to TRBJ2-5; tentatively, D is TRBD2 (6 bases). This CDR3 contains 11 residues. Per the germline V gene, CDR1 is DFQATT and CDR2 is SNEGSKA (reference sequence). Trimming stripped 3 bases from V and 5 bases from J, with 7 bases between. The CDR3 loop is CSARDYETQYF. CDR3 DNA: TGCAGTGCTAGGGACTACGAGACCCAGTACTTC.

The chain is built from TRBV13 and TRBJ1-4; 7 nucleotides align to TRBD1. The CDR3 consists of 15 residues. The trim removed 3 bases at V and 8 bases at J, leaving 9 bases unmatched. Germline assignment: CDR1 PRHDT and CDR2 FYEKMQ (reference sequence). In nucleotides, the CDR3 is TGTGCCAGCAGCTTTACAGGGGATAAGAGCGAAAAACTGTTTTTT. This translates into CASSFTGDKSEKLFF.

The rearrangement uses TRBV12-5 and TRBJ1-1; D is perhaps TRBD1 (6 bases). Trimming left V 3 bases short and J 5 bases short, with 10 bases between. The CDR3 consists of 13 residues. Germline CDR1 LGHNT, CDR2 FRNRAP. The CDR3 coding sequence is TGTGCTAGTGGTTTTAAGGGGGGGACTGAAGCTTTCTTT. This translates into CASGFKGGTEAFF.

The V gene is TRBV7-2, the J gene TRBJ2-1; D is possibly TRBD2 (6 bases). Germline loops: CDR1 SGHTA, CDR2 FQGNSA. V was pared by 0 bases and J by 8 bases, with 14 bases between. The CDR3 contains 15 residues. The CDR3 protein is CASSLASGWGDEQFF. CDR3 nucleotides: TGTGCCAGCAGCTTAGCGAGCGGGTGGGGCGATGAGCAGTTCTTC.